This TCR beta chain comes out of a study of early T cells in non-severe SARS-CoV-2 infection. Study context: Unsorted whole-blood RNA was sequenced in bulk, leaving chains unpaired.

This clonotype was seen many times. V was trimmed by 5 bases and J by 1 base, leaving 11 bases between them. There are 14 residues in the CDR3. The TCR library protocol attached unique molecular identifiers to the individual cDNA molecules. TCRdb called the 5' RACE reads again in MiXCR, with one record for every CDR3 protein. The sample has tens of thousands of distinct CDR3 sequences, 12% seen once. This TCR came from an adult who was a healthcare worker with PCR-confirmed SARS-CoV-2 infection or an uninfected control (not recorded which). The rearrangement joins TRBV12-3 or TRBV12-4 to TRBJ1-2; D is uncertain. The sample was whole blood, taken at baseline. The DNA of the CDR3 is TGTGCCAGCAGTGCTCCCGGGAATAACTATGGCTACACCTTC. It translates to CASSAPGNNYGYTF.